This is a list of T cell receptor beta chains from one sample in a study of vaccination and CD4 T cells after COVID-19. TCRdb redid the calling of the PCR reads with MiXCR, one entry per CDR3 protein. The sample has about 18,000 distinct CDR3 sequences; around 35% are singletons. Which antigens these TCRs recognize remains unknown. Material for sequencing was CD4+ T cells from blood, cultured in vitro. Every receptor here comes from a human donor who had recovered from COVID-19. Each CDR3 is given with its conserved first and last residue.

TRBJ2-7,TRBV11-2,CASSYSPIRHEQYF
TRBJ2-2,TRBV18,CASSPGQVGTGELFF
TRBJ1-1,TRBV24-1,CATSGGNTEAFF
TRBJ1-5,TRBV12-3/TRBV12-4,CASTGSRYQPQHF
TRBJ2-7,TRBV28,CASSPPSRGYYEQYF
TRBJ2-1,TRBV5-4,CASSYFWGYNEQFF
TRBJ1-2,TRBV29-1,CSFRQANYGYTF
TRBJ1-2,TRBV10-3,CAISEGQGTNYGYTF
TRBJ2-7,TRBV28,CASLSNYEQYF
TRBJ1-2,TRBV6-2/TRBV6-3,CASRIPGQAFRSGYTF